The 11 T cell receptor beta chains below come from one sample, sequenced in a study of post-analysis software for immune sequencing data. Overall study findings and caveats: Patients used about five TRBV segments, including TRBV5-6, TRBV5-1 and TRBV20-1, more often than controls.

These receptors have no identified antigens. The authors incorporated unique molecular identifiers into the TCR beta cDNA libraries. TCRdb used MiXCR to reprocess the PCR reads, holding one entry per CDR3 protein. The sample comprises some 800,000 distinct CDR3 sequences, approximately 44% of which are singletons, and over 4.5% rests with the top ten. The sample consisted of blood. These receptors were obtained from a girl between 5 and 17 years old with multiple sclerosis.

The rearrangement joins TRBV5-5 to TRBJ1-2; 10 bases map to TRBD1. Trimming cost V 0 bases and J 7 bases; bases outside gene matches: 9. Germline CDR1 and CDR2: SGHKS and YYEKEE (reference sequence). This CDR3 is built from 16 residues. The DNA of the CDR3 is TGTGCCAGCAGCTTGGAGGGGACAGGGGTCTTCGGTGGCTACACCTTC. Translating it yields CASSLEGTGVFGGYTF.

The gene calls are TRBV7-9 and TRBJ1-5; no reliable D call. V lost 2 bases and J 2 bases, leaving 4 bases between the germline ends. Looked up from germline, CDR1 is SEHNR and CDR2 is FQNEAQ (reference sequence). This CDR3 region has 13 residues. CDR3 sequence: CASSLPGNQPQHF. In DNA form, the CDR3 reads TGTGCCAGCAGCTTACCTGGCAATCAGCCCCAGCATTTT.

The CDR3 spells CASSPRAPHTGELFF. The DNA of the CDR3 is TGTGCCAGCAGTCCCAGGGCACCCCACACCGGGGAGCTGTTTTTT. The V and J genes are TRBV12-3 or TRBV12-4 and TRBJ2-2; tentatively, D is TRBD1 (5 bases). This CDR3 region has 15 residues. V lost 5 bases to trimming and J lost 3 bases, with 13 bases between them.

The gene calls are TRBV27 and TRBJ2-7, with D possibly being TRBD1 or TRBD2 (6 bases each). Germline CDR1 reads MNHEY; CDR2 reads SMNVEV (reference sequence). This CDR3 comprises 15 residues. V was trimmed by 6 bases and J by 3 bases, leaving 18 bases between them. CDR3 in amino acids: CASSLGGPYGYEQYF. The CDR3 DNA follows: TGTGCCAGCAGCCTAGGGGGGCCCTACGGCTACGAGCAGTACTTC.

This rearrangement joins TRBV3-1 to TRBJ2-7; D perhaps matches TRBD2 (5 bases). CDR3 length: 15 residues. V lost 1 base, J lost 0 bases, and 10 bases lay in between. From germline, CDR1 is LGHDT and CDR2 YNNKEL (reference sequence). The CDR3 loop reads CASSQVARGSYEQYF. The CDR3 bases are TGTGCCAGCAGCCAAGTTGCTCGGGGCTCCTACGAGCAGTACTTC.

This chain links TRBV6-5 with TRBJ2-5, with D unclear. The CDR3 runs to 13 residues. V lost 2 bases and J 4 bases, leaving 8 bases between the germline ends. Germline CDR1 reads MNHEY; CDR2 reads SVGAGI. CDR3 DNA: TGTGCCAGCAGTTACACGATAACAGAGACCCAGTACTTC. Amino acid sequence: CASSYTITETQYF.

In this sample, this clonotype turned up a few times. The J gene is TRBJ2-1, the V gene TRBV9; TRBD2 aligns across 7 bases. With V trimmed by 1 base and J by 8 bases, 12 bases remained unmatched. The CDR3 loop spans 16 amino acids. Germline V gene data show CDR1 as SGDLS and CDR2 as YYNGEE. The CDR3: CASSVQKAGIIYEQFF. The CDR3 region has the DNA TGTGCCAGCAGCGTACAAAAAGCGGGAATTATTTATGAGCAGTTCTTC.

This chain joins TRBV20-1 and TRBJ2-5, with 8 positions matching TRBD2. Germline V lookup: CDR1 DFQATT, CDR2 SNEGSKA (reference sequence). The CDR3 is 15 residues long. V dropped 4 bases and J dropped 4; count of bases not matched to a gene: 11. As DNA, the CDR3 is TGCAGTGCTATGTGGGAAGCGGGAGTGGGAGAGACCCAGTACTTC. This sequence encodes CSAMWEAGVGETQYF.

Only a few counts were recorded for this clonotype. The chain links TRBV5-1 to TRBJ2-5, with 9 bases lining up with TRBD2. Germline lookup yields CDR1 SGHRS and CDR2 YFSETQ. Unmatched junction bases numbered 7, after V lost 4 bases and J lost 0 bases. The length of the CDR3 is 16 residues. For the CDR3, the DNA is TGCGCCAGCAGCAGAAGACTAGCGGAATACCAAGAGACCCAGTACTTC. This translates into CASSRRLAEYQETQYF.

The chain uses TRBV29-1 and TRBJ2-4; maybe TRBD2 (7 bases). The germline gives CDR1 SQVTM, CDR2 ANQGSEA. V lost 7 bases, J lost 8 bases, and 12 bases lay in between. This CDR3 is built from 11 residues. The CDR3 DNA follows: TGCAGCGCTTGGGAGGGGGACATTCAGTACTTC. This gives the protein CSAWEGDIQYF.

The J gene is TRBJ1-2, the V gene TRBV29-1; possible D gene TRBD1, 6 bases. Germline assignment: CDR1 SQVTM and CDR2 ANQGSEA. Trimming cost V 3 bases and J 4 bases, with 21 bases left between them. The CDR3 consists of 16 residues. The CDR3 DNA sequence: TGCAGCGTTGATGGGCAGGGTACAGGGTCGGGCTATGGCTACACCTTC. This sequence encodes CSVDGQGTGSGYGYTF. Full variable domain (remainder filled in from reference TRBV29-1 and TRBJ1-2): SAVISQKPSRDICQRGTSLTIQCQVDSQVTMMFWYRQQPGQSLTLIATANQGSEATYESGFVIDKFPISRPNLTFSTLTVSNMSPEDSSIYLCSVDGQGTGSGYGYTFGSGTRLTVV.